Sequencing of this TCR beta chain was carried out in a study of control samples from healthy donors and cancer patients. Assay: immunoSEQ multiplex PCR; the TCRdb copy retains only in-frame clones and omits some. The table includes about 120,000 clones, around nine tenths detected once. V was shortened by 5 bases and J by 6 bases, with 31 bases between the two germline ends. This CDR3 comprises 19 residues. Germline-derived CDR1 and CDR2 are SGHTA and FQGTGA. This clone turned up a few times. The source material was blood. This chain links TRBV7-3 with TRBJ1-2, with a tentative D call TRBD1 (5 bases). This TCR was recovered from a man aged 25-45 years in good health. The CDR3, as DNA: TGTGCCAGCAGCCCCTCGGGTGCAGGGAGGGGATTGAGTGGTGATGGCTACACCTTC. It specifies CASSPSGAGRGLSGDGYTF.